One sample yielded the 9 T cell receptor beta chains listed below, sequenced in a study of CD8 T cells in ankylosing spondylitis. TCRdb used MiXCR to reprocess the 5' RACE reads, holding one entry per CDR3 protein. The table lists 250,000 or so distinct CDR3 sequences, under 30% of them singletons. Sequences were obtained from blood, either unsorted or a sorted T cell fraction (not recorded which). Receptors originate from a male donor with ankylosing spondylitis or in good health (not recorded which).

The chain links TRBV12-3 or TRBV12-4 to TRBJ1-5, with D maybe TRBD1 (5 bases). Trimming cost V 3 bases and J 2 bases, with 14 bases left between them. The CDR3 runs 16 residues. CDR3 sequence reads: CASSFGGEKGNQPQHF. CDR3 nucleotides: TGTGCCAGCAGTTTTGGGGGGGAAAAAGGCAATCAGCCCCAGCATTTT.

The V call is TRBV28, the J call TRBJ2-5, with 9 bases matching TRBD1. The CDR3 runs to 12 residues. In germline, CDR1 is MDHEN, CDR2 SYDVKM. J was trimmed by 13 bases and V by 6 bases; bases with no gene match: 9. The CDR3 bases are TGTGCCAGCAGCGGAGGAACGGGACAGGGGTACTTC. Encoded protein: CASSGGTGQGYF. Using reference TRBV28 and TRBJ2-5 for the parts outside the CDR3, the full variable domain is DVKVTQSSRYLVKRTGEKVFLECVQDMDHENMFWYRQDPGLGLRLIYFSYDVKMKEKGDIPEGYSVSREKKERFSLILESASTNQTSMYLCASSGGTGQGYFGPGTRLLVL.

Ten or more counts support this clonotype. The CDR3 sequence is CASSYSRLAGALDTQYF. CDR3 bases: TGTGCCAGCAGTTACTCGCGTCTAGCGGGGGCATTAGATACGCAGTATTTT. This chain uses TRBV6-5 with TRBJ2-3, with 10 bases identical to TRBD2. CDR3 length: 17 residues. V lost 0 bases, J lost 5 bases, and 8 bases stayed unmatched. CDR1 and CDR2 from the germline V gene are MNHEY and SVGAGI.

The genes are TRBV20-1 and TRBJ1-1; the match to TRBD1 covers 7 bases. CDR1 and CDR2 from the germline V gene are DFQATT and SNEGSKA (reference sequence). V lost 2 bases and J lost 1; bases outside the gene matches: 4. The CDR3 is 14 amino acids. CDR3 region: CSARKQGSNTEAFF. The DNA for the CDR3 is TGCAGTGCTAGAAAACAGGGGTCGAACACTGAAGCTTTCTTT.

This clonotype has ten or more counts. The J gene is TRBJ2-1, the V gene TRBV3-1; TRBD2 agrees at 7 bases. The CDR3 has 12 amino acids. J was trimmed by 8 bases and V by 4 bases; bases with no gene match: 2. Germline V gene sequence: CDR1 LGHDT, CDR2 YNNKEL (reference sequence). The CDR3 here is CASSPAGYEQFF. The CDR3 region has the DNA TGTGCCAGCAGCCCAGCGGGGTATGAGCAGTTCTTC.

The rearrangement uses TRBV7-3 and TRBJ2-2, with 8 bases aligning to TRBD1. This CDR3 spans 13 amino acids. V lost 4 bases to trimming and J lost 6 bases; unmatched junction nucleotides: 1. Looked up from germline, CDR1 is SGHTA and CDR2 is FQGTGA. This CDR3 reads CASSWTGSGELFF. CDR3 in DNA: TGTGCCAGCAGCTGGACAGGGTCCGGGGAGCTGTTTTTT.

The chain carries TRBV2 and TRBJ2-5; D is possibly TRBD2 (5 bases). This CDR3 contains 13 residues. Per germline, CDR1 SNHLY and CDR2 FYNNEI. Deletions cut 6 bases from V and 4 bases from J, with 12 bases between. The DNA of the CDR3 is TGTGCCAGCAGACCCGGCGAGGGAGAGACCCAGTACTTC. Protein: CASRPGEGETQYF.

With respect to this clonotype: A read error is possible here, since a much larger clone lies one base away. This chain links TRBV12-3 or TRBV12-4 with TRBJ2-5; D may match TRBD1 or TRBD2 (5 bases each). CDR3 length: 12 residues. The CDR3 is CARSFWGETQYF. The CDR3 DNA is TGTGCCAGAAGTTTTTGGGGGGAGACCCAGTACTTC.

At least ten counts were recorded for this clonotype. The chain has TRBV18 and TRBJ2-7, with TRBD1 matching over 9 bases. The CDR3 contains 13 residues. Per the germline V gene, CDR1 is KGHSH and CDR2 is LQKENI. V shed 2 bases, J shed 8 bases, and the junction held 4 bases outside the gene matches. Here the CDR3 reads CASSPGTGRQQYF. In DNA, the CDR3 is TGTGCCAGCTCACCAGGGACAGGGCGACAGCAGTACTTC.